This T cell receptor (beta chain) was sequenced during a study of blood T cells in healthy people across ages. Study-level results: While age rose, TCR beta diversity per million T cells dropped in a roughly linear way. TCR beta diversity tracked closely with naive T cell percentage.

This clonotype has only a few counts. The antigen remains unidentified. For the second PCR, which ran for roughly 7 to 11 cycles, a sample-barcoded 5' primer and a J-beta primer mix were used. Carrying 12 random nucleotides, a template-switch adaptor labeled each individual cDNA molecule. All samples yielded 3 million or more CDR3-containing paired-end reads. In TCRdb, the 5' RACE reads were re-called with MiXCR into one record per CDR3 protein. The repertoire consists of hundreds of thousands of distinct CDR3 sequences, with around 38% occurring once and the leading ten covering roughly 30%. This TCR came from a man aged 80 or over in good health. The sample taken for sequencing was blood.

CDR3 DNA sequence: TGTGCCAGCAGACAGGGACAGGGTATGTCTGAAGCTTTCTTT. This sequence encodes CASRQGQGMSEAFF. This chain uses TRBV12-3 or TRBV12-4 with TRBJ1-1; 9 nucleotides agree with TRBD1. The CDR3 covers 14 residues. V dropped 6 bases and J dropped 6; count of bases not matched to a gene: 8.